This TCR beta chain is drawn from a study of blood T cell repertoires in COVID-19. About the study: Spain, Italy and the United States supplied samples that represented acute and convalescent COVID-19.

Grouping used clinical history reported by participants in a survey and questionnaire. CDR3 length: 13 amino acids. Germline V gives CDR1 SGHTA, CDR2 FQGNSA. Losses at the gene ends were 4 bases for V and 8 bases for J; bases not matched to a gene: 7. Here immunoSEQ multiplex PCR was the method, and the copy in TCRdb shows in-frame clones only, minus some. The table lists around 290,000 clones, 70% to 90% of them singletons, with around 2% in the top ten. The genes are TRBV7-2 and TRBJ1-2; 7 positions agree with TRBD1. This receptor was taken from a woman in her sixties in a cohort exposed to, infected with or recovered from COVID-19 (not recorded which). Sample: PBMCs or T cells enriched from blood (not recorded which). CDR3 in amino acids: CASSSPPGGGYTF. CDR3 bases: TGTGCCAGCAGCTCTCCTCCAGGGGGGGGCTACACCTTC.